This T cell receptor (beta chain) was documented in a study of T cells in Graves' hyperthyroidism and ophthalmopathy. Study results and limitations: Most clonotypes expanded in the thyroid (above 0.001) were also present in blood. From stable hyperthyroidism, ophthalmopathy was separated by a 13 V-J model.

The CDR3 regions of TCR beta were amplified from RNA transcripts. The HTBI primer set drove a first-round RT-PCR of the TCR CDR3. Using its own MiXCR run on the multiplex PCR reads, TCRdb lists one record per CDR3 protein. Here the sample spans more than 300,000 distinct CDR3 sequences, approximately 15% being singletons. Criteria for exclusion of patients were uncontrolled infection, other autoimmune disease, pregnancy or lactation. This clonotype was found many times. Its antigen remains unidentified. CDR3 length equals 15 residues. V dropped 5 bases and J dropped 1 base, with 11 bases sitting between them.

This receptor was identified in a woman in her thirties with Graves' ophthalmopathy. The sequenced sample consisted of blood. The V gene is TRBV12-3 or TRBV12-4, the J gene TRBJ2-2; unclear D gene. The DNA for the CDR3 is TGTGCCAGCAGTCCCAGGATACAGAACACCGGGGAGCTGTTTTTT. Residues: CASSPRIQNTGELFF.